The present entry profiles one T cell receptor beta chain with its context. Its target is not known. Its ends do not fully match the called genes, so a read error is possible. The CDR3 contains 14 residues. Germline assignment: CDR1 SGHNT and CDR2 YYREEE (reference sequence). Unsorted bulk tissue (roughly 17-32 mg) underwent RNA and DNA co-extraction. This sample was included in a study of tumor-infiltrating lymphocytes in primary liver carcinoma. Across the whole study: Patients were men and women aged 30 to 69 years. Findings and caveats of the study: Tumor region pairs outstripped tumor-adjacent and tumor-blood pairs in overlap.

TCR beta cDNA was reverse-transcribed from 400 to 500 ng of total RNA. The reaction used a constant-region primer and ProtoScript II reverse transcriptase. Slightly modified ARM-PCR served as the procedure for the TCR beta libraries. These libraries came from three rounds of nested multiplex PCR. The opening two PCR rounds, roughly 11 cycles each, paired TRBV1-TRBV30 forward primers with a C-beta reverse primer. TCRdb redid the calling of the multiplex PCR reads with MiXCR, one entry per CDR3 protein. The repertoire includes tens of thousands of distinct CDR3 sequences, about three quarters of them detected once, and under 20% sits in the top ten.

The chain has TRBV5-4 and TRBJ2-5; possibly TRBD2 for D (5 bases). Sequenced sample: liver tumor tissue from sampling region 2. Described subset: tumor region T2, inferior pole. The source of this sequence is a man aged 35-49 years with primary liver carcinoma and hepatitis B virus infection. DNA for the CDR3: TGTGCCAGCAGGTTGAGAGGGCACCAAGAAACCCAGTACTTC. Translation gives CASRLRGHQETQYF.